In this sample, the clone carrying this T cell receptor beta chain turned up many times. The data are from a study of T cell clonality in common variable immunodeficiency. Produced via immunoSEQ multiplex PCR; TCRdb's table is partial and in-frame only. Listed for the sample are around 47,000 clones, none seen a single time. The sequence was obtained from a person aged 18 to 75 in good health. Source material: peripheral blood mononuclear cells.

The CDR3 reads CAWRLSGSTDTQYF. CDR3 DNA (partial): TGTGCCTGGAGACTTAGCGGGAGCACAGATACG. The rearrangement uses TRBV30 and TRBJ2-3, with TRBD2 matching over 7 bases. The read ends 3 residues early relative to the CDR3; the germline J gene fills the gap. Germline loops: CDR1 GTSNPN, CDR2 SVGIG (reference sequence). Trimming at V came to 3 bases and at J to 0 bases, leaving 3 bases not matched to a gene. The CDR3 has 14 residues. Filled out from reference TRBV30 and TRBJ2-3, the complete variable domain reads SQTIHQWPATLVQPVGSPLSLECTVEGTSNPNLYWYRQAAGRGLQLLFYSVGIGQISSEVPQNLSASRPQDRQFILSSKKLLLSDSGFYLCAWRLSGSTDTQYFGPGTRLTVL.